This T cell receptor beta chain was documented in a study of T cells in Graves' hyperthyroidism and ophthalmopathy. Patients between 18 and 65 years old had hyperthyroidism, newly diagnosed and lasting under 2 months. Trimming pared 5 bases from V and 7 bases from J, leaving 9 bases between. CDR1 SGHAT and CDR2 FQNNGV come from the germline V gene. The CDR3 spans 12 residues. This clonotype was counted at least ten times. RNA transcripts were the template for amplifying TCR beta CDR3 regions. Initially, a first-round RT-PCR of the TCR CDR3 employed the HTBI primer set. TCRdb independently ran MiXCR on the multiplex PCR reads; one entry per CDR3 protein. The sample consists of almost 600,000 distinct CDR3 sequences, about 15% of them appearing once.

The sequence derives from a woman aged 25 to 39 with Graves' hyperthyroidism that later progressed to Graves' ophthalmopathy. This rearrangement joins TRBV11-2 to TRBJ2-1; no definite D call. Sequencing was carried out using blood. The CDR3 spells CASSPAVNEQFF. The CDR3 DNA is TGTGCCAGCAGCCCTGCCGTGAATGAGCAGTTCTTC.